The 10 T cell receptor beta chains below come from one sample, sequenced in a study of regulatory T cells in long-lasting Graves disease. The sample's time point: newly diagnosed GD, antithyroid drugs for less than 3 months. RNA from PBMCs was the source of the TCR library. Arm-PCR with iRepertoire HTBI primers amplified the CDR3 regions for these TCR beta libraries. TCRdb used MiXCR to reprocess the multiplex PCR reads, holding one entry per CDR3 protein. The sample lists roughly 610,000 distinct CDR3 sequences, 15% to 20% seen once, with around 12% in the top ten. The same specimen was also included in a second study, on T cells in Graves' hyperthyroidism and ophthalmopathy.

Specimen: peripheral blood mononuclear cells (PBMCs), collected at new diagnosis, from a patient treated with antithyroid drugs. The receptor set was obtained from a man aged 18-30 years with Graves disease.

This clonotype was recorded at least ten times. The chain is built from TRBV27 and TRBJ2-1, with a weak D call TRBD2 (5 bases). The CDR3 length is 16 residues. CDR1 and CDR2 from the germline V gene are MNHEY and SMNVEV (reference sequence). V gave up 7 bases and J gave up 5 bases, with 21 bases separating them. The CDR3, as DNA: TGTGCCAGCATCCGACGCCCTAGCCTAGAAGACAATGAGCAGTTCTTC. Its translation is CASIRRPSLEDNEQFF.

This clonotype was picked up a small number of times. This rearrangement joins TRBV20-1 to TRBJ2-3, with D perhaps being TRBD1 or TRBD2 (5 bases each). This CDR3 is built from 17 residues. Germline CDR1 and CDR2: DFQATT and SNEGSKA (reference sequence). V lost 2 bases to trimming and J lost 2 bases, with 20 bases between them. This CDR3 reads CSARPFPTRGSTDTQYF. The CDR3 DNA reads as TGCAGTGCTAGACCCTTCCCCACTAGGGGATCCACAGATACGCAGTATTTT.

This clonotype was observed at least ten times. CDR3 nucleotide sequence: TGTGCCGGGGTGAACACTGAAGCTTTCTTT. It encodes CAGVNTEAFF. J is TRBJ1-1 and V is TRBV30; D remains unclear. V was cut by 8 bases and J by 0 bases, with 4 bases left in between. This CDR3 contains 10 residues. In germline, CDR1 is GTSNPN, CDR2 SVGIG (reference sequence).

This clonotype was counted a few times. The V and J genes are TRBV20-1 and TRBJ2-3; 14 bases map to TRBD2. The ends lost 1 base at V and 4 bases at J; junction bases unmatched: 4. The CDR3 totals 16 residues. Germline-derived CDR1 and CDR2 are DFQATT and SNEGSKA (reference sequence). The CDR3 DNA sequence: TGCAGTGCTAGAGGGACTAGCGGGAGGCCAGCAGATACGCAGTATTTT. It is translated as CSARGTSGRPADTQYF.

A few counts support this clonotype. The rearrangement uses TRBV2 and TRBJ2-1; 16 bases agree with TRBD2. This CDR3 is built from 18 residues. V dropped 3 bases and J dropped 0; count of bases not matched to a gene: 2. The V gene's germline CDR1 is SNHLY and CDR2 FYNNEI. CDR3 residues: CASSEGLAGGSSYNEQFF. The CDR3 DNA reads TGTGCCAGCAGTGAGGGACTAGCGGGAGGGAGCTCCTACAATGAGCAGTTCTTC.

This chain uses TRBV29-1 with TRBJ1-5; D is undetermined. Germline-derived CDR1 and CDR2 are SQVTM and ANQGSEA. V dropped 6 bases and J dropped 4 bases, with 16 bases sitting between them. The CDR3 consists of 14 residues. CDR3 in amino acids: CSVRAVGRNQPQHF. The CDR3 region has the DNA TGCAGCGTGAGGGCGGTGGGAAGGAATCAGCCCCAGCATTTT.

The genes are TRBV13 and TRBJ1-2; D uncertain. V shed 5 bases and J shed 6 bases, with 13 bases lying between them. Germline V lookup: CDR1 PRHDT, CDR2 FYEKMQ (reference sequence). This CDR3 has 13 amino acids. The CDR3 DNA sequence: TGTGCCAGCAGCACTACACGTCGGGATGGCTACACCTTC. It yields the protein CASSTTRRDGYTF.

This clonotype was observed a few times. The chain combines TRBV5-1 with TRBJ2-7; D is ambiguous. CDR3 length: 17 amino acids. Trimming pared 0 bases from V and 0 bases from J, leaving 16 bases between. CDR1 is SGHRS and CDR2 is YFSETQ in the germline V gene. CDR3 protein: CASSLEDTSLYSYEQYF. CDR3 bases: TGCGCCAGCAGCTTGGAAGACACATCCTTATACTCCTACGAGCAGTACTTC. The entire variable domain, with the rest obtained from reference TRBV5-1 and TRBJ2-7, is as follows: KAGVTQTPRYLIKTRGQQVTLSCSPISGHRSVSWYQQTPGQGLQFLFEYFSETQRNKGNFPGRFSGRQFSNSRSEMNVSTLELGDSALYLCASSLEDTSLYSYEQYFGPGTRLTVT.

The rearrangement uses TRBV4-2 and TRBJ2-7; TRBD2 matches 9 bases. V was clipped by 5 bases and J by 2 bases; unmatched bases: 4. The CDR3 consists of 14 residues. Germline V gene sequence: CDR1 LGHNA, CDR2 YNFKEQ. The CDR3: CASSDTSGPYEQYF. The CDR3 bases are TGTGCCAGCAGCGACACTAGCGGGCCCTACGAGCAGTACTTC.

The V gene is TRBV4-1, the J gene TRBJ2-1; the D is unclear. Germline-derived CDR1 and CDR2 are MGHRA and YSYEKL. The CDR3 is 15 amino acids. The V end lost 0 bases, the J end lost 6 bases, and 12 bases lay between the germline ends. The CDR3 loop is CASSQDVGSFNEQFF. CDR3 DNA sequence: TGCGCCAGCAGCCAAGATGTCGGTAGCTTCAATGAGCAGTTCTTC.